These 25 T cell receptor beta chains came from one sample sequenced in a study of control samples from healthy donors and cancer patients. Clones were read by immunoSEQ multiplex PCR, and TCRdb kept only the in-frame ones, dropping some. The table lists 120,000 to 150,000 clones, roughly nine tenths of them singletons, with less than 5.5% in the top ten. Sample: blood. These receptors all stem from a man younger than 40 in good health.

This clone was detected a few times. This rearrangement joins TRBV11-1 to TRBJ2-5; D is perhaps TRBD1 or TRBD2 (6 bases each). This CDR3 has 16 amino acids. From germline, CDR1 is SGHAT and CDR2 FQDESV (reference sequence). Trimming took off 5 bases at V and 0 bases at J, with 16 bases between the two ends. CDR3 in DNA: TGTGCCAGCAGCCGAAGGAGGGACACGCACCAAGAGACCCAGTACTTC. Its protein product is CASSRRRDTHQETQYF.

The V gene is TRBV5-8, the J gene TRBJ1-5, with 9 positions matching TRBD1. This CDR3 contains 19 residues. Germline V CDR1 and CDR2: SGHTS, YDEGEE. The junction had 17 bases not matched to a gene; V was cut back by 4 bases and J by 3 bases. The CDR3 sequence: CASSPGIWGWTGVNQPQHF. CDR3 nucleotide sequence: TGTGCCAGCAGCCCGGGTATTTGGGGTTGGACAGGGGTCAATCAGCCCCAGCATTTT.

V and J are TRBV29-1 and TRBJ2-7; D possibly corresponds to TRBD2 (6 bases). The germline V and J ends were trimmed by 3 bases and 7 bases, with 16 bases remaining between them. The germline CDR1 and CDR2 sequences are SQVTM and ANQGSEA. CDR3 length: 13 amino acids. DNA of the CDR3: TGCAGCGTTGACCCAGGGAGGTCGGGGGAGCAGTACTTC. Translated: CSVDPGRSGEQYF.

This sequence joins TRBV9 and TRBJ1-2; 10 bases are a match to TRBD1. Germline CDR1 and CDR2: SGDLS and YYNGEE. The CDR3 is 14 amino acids. Trimming removed 0 bases from V and 7 bases from J; junction bases left unmatched: 3. CDR3 sequence reads: CASSVATGGAGYTF. CDR3 DNA: TGTGCCAGCAGCGTAGCGACAGGGGGCGCTGGCTACACCTTC.

This chain links TRBV28 with TRBJ2-3; no definite D call. The CDR3 is 13 amino acids. CDR1 and CDR2 from the germline V gene are MDHEN and SYDVKM. Trimming removed 2 bases at V and 2 bases at J, with 5 bases between. This CDR3 reads CASSLPTTDTQYF. CDR3 sequence (DNA): TGTGCCAGCAGTTTACCTACCACAGATACGCAGTATTTT.

This rearrangement joins TRBV7-3 to TRBJ2-3; 8 bases agree with TRBD1. Germline V gene lookup returns CDR1 SGHTA and CDR2 FQGTGA. The J segment lost 2 bases and the V segment lost 5 bases, leaving 12 bases of the junction unmatched. The CDR3 is made up of 17 amino acids. The CDR3 DNA follows: TGTGCCAGCAGCCCCAAACCGACAGGGGAGCTCACAGATACGCAGTATTTT. This encodes CASSPKPTGELTDTQYF.

V gene TRBV29-1 combines with J gene TRBJ1-1, with a tentative D call TRBD1 (5 bases). The germline V gene has CDR1 SQVTM and CDR2 ANQGSEA. V shed 5 bases and J shed 2 bases, with 12 bases lying between them. This CDR3 comprises 13 residues. The CDR3 region has the DNA TGCAGCGTTAAGGGGACGGCAAACACTGAAGCTTTCTTT. Its translation: CSVKGTANTEAFF.

This chain links TRBV19 with TRBJ1-6, with D possibly being TRBD1 (6 bases). The CDR3 sequence is 16 residues long. V was shortened by 3 bases and J by 3 bases, with 12 bases between the two germline ends. Germline-derived CDR1 and CDR2 are LNHDA and SQIVND (reference sequence). CDR3 sequence reads: CASSIAGQIYNSPLHF. CDR3 bases: TGTGCCAGTAGTATCGCGGGACAAATCTATAATTCACCCCTCCACTTT.

This clone was recorded once. The V call is TRBV2, the J call TRBJ1-4; D perhaps matches TRBD1 (5 bases). The germline V gene has CDR1 SNHLY and CDR2 FYNNEI. CDR3 size: 14 residues. V was clipped by 9 bases and J by 0 bases, with 11 bases between them. The CDR3 DNA follows: TGTGCCAGTTACCGGACATCAACTAATGAAAAACTGTTTTTT. Its translation: CASYRTSTNEKLFF.

This chain links TRBV12-3 or TRBV12-4 with TRBJ2-1; D possibly corresponds to TRBD2 (6 bases). Trimming cost V 0 bases and J 8 bases, with 8 bases left between them. The CDR3 has 13 residues. The CDR3 protein is CASSLATGDEQFF. The CDR3, as DNA: TGTGCCAGCAGTTTAGCGACGGGGGATGAGCAGTTCTTC.

V and J are TRBV7-2 and TRBJ2-7, with 12 bases matching TRBD1. This CDR3 spans 14 amino acids. Germline assignment: CDR1 SGHTA and CDR2 FQGNSA. The ends lost 5 bases at V and 7 bases at J; junction bases unmatched: 6. The CDR3 sequence: CASSRDRGQGEQYF. CDR3 nucleotides: TGTGCCAGCAGCAGGGACAGGGGGCAAGGAGAGCAGTACTTC.

This clone showed up just once. The chain employs TRBV7-2 and TRBJ2-5; 9 bases are a match to TRBD1. The CDR3 contains 18 residues. The J segment lost 3 bases and the V segment lost 3 bases, leaving 14 bases of the junction unmatched. The germline CDR1 and CDR2 sequences are SGHTA and FQGNSA. For the CDR3, the DNA is TGTGCCAGCAGCTTCCAATTACGTTTGGGACAGGGAAAAGAGACCCAGTACTTC. It translates to CASSFQLRLGQGKETQYF.

The chain uses TRBV6-5 and TRBJ2-7; D tentatively fits TRBD1 or TRBD2 (6 bases each). Trimming stripped 2 bases from V and 3 bases from J, with 14 bases between. Germline CDR1 reads MNHEY; CDR2 reads SVGAGI. The CDR3 consists of 15 residues. The CDR3 reads CASSYGGPGIYEQYF. In DNA, the CDR3 is TGTGCCAGCAGTTACGGGGGGCCCGGAATCTACGAGCAGTACTTC.

The chain carries TRBV6-2 or TRBV6-3 and TRBJ1-6; no clear D. The CDR3 spans 15 residues. The V gene lost 5 bases and the J gene lost 9 bases, with 17 bases spanning the gap. Germline CDR1 and CDR2: MNHEY and SVGEGT. CDR3 region: CASSTVPAFGSPLHF. The CDR3 DNA follows: TGTGCCAGCAGTACAGTCCCTGCCTTTGGTTCACCCCTCCACTTT.

The sample holds one count of this clone. The chain couples TRBV5-6 to TRBJ2-1; TRBD1 or TRBD2 may be the D gene (5 bases each). V was shortened by 4 bases and J by 0 bases, with 14 bases between the two germline ends. The CDR3 sequence is 16 residues long. The germline gives CDR1 SGHDT, CDR2 YYEEEE. CDR3 nucleotide sequence: TGTGCCAGCAGCGGGGGTGCACTAAGCTCCTACAATGAGCAGTTCTTC. It translates to CASSGGALSSYNEQFF.

The chain employs TRBV19 and TRBJ2-3, with 9 bases that match TRBD2. This CDR3 region has 15 residues. Germline CDR1 and CDR2: LNHDA and SQIVND (reference sequence). J gave up 4 bases and V 1 base, and 3 bases lay outside the gene matches. CDR3 in amino acids: CASSIVTSGSDTQYF. As DNA, the CDR3 is TGTGCCAGTAGTATAGTGACTAGCGGTTCAGATACGCAGTATTTT. The full variable domain, completed using reference TRBV19 and TRBJ2-3, is DGGITQSPKYLFRKEGQNVTLSCEQNLNHDAMYWYRQDPGQGLRLIYYSQIVNDFQKGDIAEGYSVSREKKESFPLTVTSAQKNPTAFYLCASSIVTSGSDTQYFGPGTRLTVL.

The chain employs TRBV11-1 and TRBJ1-4, with D perhaps matching TRBD1 (6 bases). This CDR3 is 13 amino acids long. The germline V and J ends were trimmed by 10 bases and 6 bases, with 15 bases remaining between them. Per the germline V gene, CDR1 is SGHAT and CDR2 is FQDESV (reference sequence). DNA of the CDR3: TGTGCCACCGGGGGCACCGGAGATGAAAAACTGTTTTTT. As protein: CATGGTGDEKLFF.

The J gene is TRBJ2-5, the V gene TRBV30, with a tentative D call TRBD1 (6 bases). In germline, CDR1 is GTSNPN, CDR2 SVGIG (reference sequence). The CDR3 is 13 amino acids. Trimming cost V 4 bases and J 1 base, with 10 bases left between them. The CDR3 sequence is CAWTGHIQETQYF. CDR3 bases: TGTGCCTGGACGGGACATATCCAAGAGACCCAGTACTTC.

The V gene is TRBV15, the J gene TRBJ1-5, with D maybe TRBD1 (5 bases). V was shortened by 1 base and J by 6 bases, with 13 bases between the two germline ends. Germline CDR1 is LNHNV and CDR2 is YYDKDF (reference sequence). The CDR3 loop spans 15 amino acids. The CDR3 nucleotides are TGTGCCACCAGCAGAGTCTGGCAGGGAGGTCAGCCCCAGCATTTT. Translation: CATSRVWQGGQPQHF.

The chain recombines TRBV21-1 with TRBJ2-7; the table's TRBD2 call for D was not verified on the DNA. TRBV21-1 is recorded as a pseudogene. The length of the CDR3 is 19 residues. The CDR3 DNA reads as TGTGCCAGCAGCGGTCGGGACTCAGATCCCTCCGTTTTGGCCTACGAGCAGTACTTC. Its translation is CASSGRDSDPSVLAYEQYF.

A note on this clone: Distinct nucleotide sequences in the sample also encode this CDR3. As DNA, the CDR3 is TGTGCCAGCAGTTTTGACACCGGGGAGCTGTTTTTT. Protein product: CASSFDTGELFF. The chain links TRBV12-3 or TRBV12-4 to TRBJ2-2; D is ambiguous. CDR3 length: 12 amino acids. V was shortened by 3 bases and J by 3 bases, with 2 bases between the two germline ends.

The chain combines TRBV7-2 with TRBJ2-7; 9 bases align to TRBD1. Trimming removed 2 bases from V and 4 bases from J; junction bases left unmatched: 3. This CDR3 has 14 amino acids. Germline CDR1 reads SGHTA; CDR2 reads FQGNSA. The CDR3 loop is CASSLSGQGYEQYF. For the CDR3, the DNA is TGTGCCAGCAGCTTATCCGGACAGGGGTACGAGCAGTACTTC.

This clone was seen a single time. The chain recombines TRBV4-2 with TRBJ2-1; TRBD2 aligns across 7 bases. V shed 1 base and J 8 bases; nucleotides not matched to a gene: 8. The germline CDR1 and CDR2 sequences are LGHNA and YNFKEQ. The CDR3 length is 15 residues. This CDR3 is CASSQAQRGTDEQFF. Written as DNA, the CDR3 is TGTGCCAGCAGCCAAGCCCAGCGGGGTACGGATGAGCAGTTCTTC.

The chain is built from TRBV4-3 and TRBJ2-3; 11 bases fit TRBD2. The germline V gene has CDR1 LGHNA and CDR2 YSLEER. The CDR3 runs to 17 residues. Losses at the gene ends were 0 bases for V and 4 bases for J; bases not matched to a gene: 6. CDR3 DNA sequence: TGCGCCAGCAGCCAAGATCCCCCTAGCGGGGGGTCAGATACGCAGTATTTT. Translating it yields CASSQDPPSGGSDTQYF.

This rearrangement joins TRBV27 to TRBJ1-3; the match to TRBD1 covers 7 bases. Germline lookup yields CDR1 MNHEY and CDR2 SMNVEV (reference sequence). V lost 0 bases to trimming and J lost 4 bases; unmatched junction nucleotides: 0. CDR3 length: 14 residues. This chain's CDR3 is CASSLSGGGNTIYF. As DNA, the CDR3 is TGTGCCAGCAGTTTATCAGGGGGCGGAAACACCATATATTTT.